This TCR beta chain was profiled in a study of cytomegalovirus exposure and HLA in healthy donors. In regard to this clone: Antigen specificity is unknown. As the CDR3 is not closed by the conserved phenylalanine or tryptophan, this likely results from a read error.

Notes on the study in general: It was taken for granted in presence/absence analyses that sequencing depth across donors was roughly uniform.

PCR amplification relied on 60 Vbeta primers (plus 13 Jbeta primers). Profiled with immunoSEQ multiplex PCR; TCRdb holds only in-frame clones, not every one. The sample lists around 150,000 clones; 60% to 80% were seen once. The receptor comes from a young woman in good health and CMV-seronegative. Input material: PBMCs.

The CDR3 reads CSVPGTDGYTL. CDR3 in DNA: TGCAGCGTTCCCGGGACAGATGGCTACACCCTC. The rearrangement uses TRBV29-1 and TRBJ1-2; 7 nucleotides match TRBD1. Germline trimming cut 5 bases from V and 6 bases from J; bases unmatched to any gene: 3. The CDR3 has 11 amino acids. From germline, CDR1 is SQVTM and CDR2 ANQGSEA.